These 23 T cell receptor beta chains share one sample of origin, sequenced in a study of CXCR3-negative and CXCR3-positive naive CD8 T cells. General study points: A higher hydrophobicity marked the TRB CDR3s of CXCR3-positive naive cells versus CXCR3-negative naive cells.

These TCRs are of unknown antigen specificity. UMI-tagged TRB cDNA libraries were built via 5' RACE. TCRdb reprocessed the 5' RACE reads, with one entry per CDR3 protein and no DNA. The sample table sets out about 5,900 distinct CDR3 sequences. Sequencing was carried out using naive CXCR3+ CD8+ T cells from blood. Noted subset: CD45RO-CCR7+CD27+CD95- naive CD8+ T cells expressing CXCR3 (TNR3+). The receptors here all came from a human donor in good health. Some clones in this sample may be carry-over from other donors' samples.

J is TRBJ1-1 and V is TRBV29-1. The CDR3 sequence is 12 residues long. Germline assignment: CDR1 SQVTM and CDR2 ANQGSEA. CDR3 amino acids: CSVVRSDTEAFF.

The chain has TRBV29-1 and TRBJ2-1. The CDR3 runs 13 residues. Germline V CDR1 and CDR2: SQVTM, ANQGSEA. CDR3 loop: CSVGTGPSNEQFF.

This clonotype is medium-sized by frequency. The V call is TRBV4-1, the J call TRBJ2-1; TCRdb indicates TRBD2, and absent DNA this call remains unverified. This CDR3 is built from 20 residues. Germline CDR1 is MGHRA and CDR2 is YSYEKL. The chain's CDR3 is CASSTEGPEYRRPPYNEQFF.

This clonotype is classed as medium-sized (0.01 to 0.1%) by frequency. The chain has TRBV13 and TRBJ2-3; TCRdb gives TRBD1 as the D gene, but with no DNA this cannot be confirmed. CDR3 length: 14 amino acids. CDR1 and CDR2 (germline): PRHDT, FYEKMQ (reference sequence). The CDR3 spells CASRGRGGTDTQYF.

The V gene is TRBV20-1, the J gene TRBJ2-7; the TCRdb D gene call, TRBD2, has no DNA to confirm it. The CDR3 has 15 amino acids. Germline assignment: CDR1 DFQATT and CDR2 SNEGSKA (reference sequence). The CDR3 spells CSARDGTPRPYEQYF.

This clonotype registers medium-sized by frequency. The J gene is TRBJ2-2, the V gene TRBV20-1; without DNA, the TCRdb call of TRBD2 cannot be checked. The CDR3 length is 13 residues. Germline CDR1 DFQATT, CDR2 SNEGSKA (reference sequence). CDR3 residues: CSARGAGAGELFF.

In terms of frequency, this clonotype is medium-sized. The rearrangement joins TRBV11-2 to TRBJ2-3; with no DNA, the TCRdb D assignment of TRBD2 cannot be verified. Germline lookup yields CDR1 SGHAT and CDR2 FQNNGV. This CDR3 spans 17 amino acids. CDR3 loop: CASSSPETSGRTDTQYF.

The chain couples TRBV20-1 to TRBJ1-6; TCRdb calls TRBD1, which cannot be checked without DNA. CDR1 is DFQATT and CDR2 is SNEGSKA in the germline V gene (reference sequence). This CDR3 has 15 residues. CDR3 protein: CSARDRDRGDSPLHF.

This chain uses TRBV7-3 with TRBJ2-3; TCRdb's assignment of TRBD2 cannot be checked, as there is no DNA. The CDR3 loop spans 21 amino acids. Germline lookup yields CDR1 SGHTA and CDR2 FQGTGA. The CDR3 reads CASSHSSGVSVYPQGTDTQYF. The entire variable domain, with the rest obtained from reference TRBV7-3 and TRBJ2-3, is as follows: GAGVSQTPSNKVTEKGKYVELRCDPISGHTALYWYRQSLGQGPEFLIYFQGTGAADDSGLPNDRFFAVRPEGSVSTLKIQRTERGDSAVYLCASSHSSGVSVYPQGTDTQYFGPGTRLTVL.

This clonotype registers medium-sized (0.01 to 0.1%) by frequency. This chain uses TRBV29-1 with TRBJ2-3; TCRdb returns TRBD2, unconfirmable since there is no DNA. CDR3 length: 16 residues. The V gene's germline CDR1 is SQVTM and CDR2 ANQGSEA. The CDR3 region is CSVEDLAGGPADTQYF.

Its frequency marks this clonotype as medium-sized. The rearrangement uses TRBV29-1 and TRBJ2-2; the D call from TCRdb, TRBD1, cannot be confirmed without DNA. This CDR3 has 13 residues. The germline V gene encodes CDR1 SQVTM and CDR2 ANQGSEA. The CDR3 is CSVGTENTGELFF.

By frequency, this clonotype is medium-sized. The CDR3 here is CSVEGFSPASTEAFF. The V and J genes are TRBV29-1 and TRBJ1-1; the TCRdb call, TRBD1, lacks DNA for checking. The germline V gene has CDR1 SQVTM and CDR2 ANQGSEA. The CDR3 sequence is 15 residues long.

This clonotype is medium-sized (0.01 to 0.1%) by frequency. This chain joins TRBV6-5 and TRBJ2-7. The germline V gene encodes CDR1 MNHEY and CDR2 SVGAGI. There are 11 residues in the CDR3. CDR3 amino acids: CASSYSNEQYF.

Its frequency marks this clonotype as medium-sized (0.01 to 0.1%). The CDR3: CSARAIAGDTDTQYF. The genes are TRBV20-1 and TRBJ2-3; TCRdb designates TRBD2, a call that cannot be tested without DNA. Germline V gives CDR1 DFQATT, CDR2 SNEGSKA (reference sequence). This CDR3 is 15 amino acids long.

By frequency, this clonotype is medium-sized. The chain combines TRBV29-1 with TRBJ1-1; TCRdb picks TRBD1, but there is no DNA to check that call. The CDR3 is 12 residues long. The germline CDR1 and CDR2 sequences are SQVTM and ANQGSEA. The CDR3 spells CSYMGDNTEAFF.

This clonotype registers medium-sized by frequency. This sequence joins TRBV3-1 and TRBJ2-2; TCRdb designates TRBD1, a call that cannot be tested without DNA. Germline loops: CDR1 LGHDT, CDR2 YNNKEL (reference sequence). The CDR3 covers 12 residues. CDR3: CASGWGKVELFF.

The chain has TRBV6-6 and TRBJ2-1; with no DNA, the TCRdb D assignment of TRBD1 cannot be verified. The CDR3 is 15 amino acids. The V gene's germline CDR1 is MNHNY and CDR2 SVGAGI (reference sequence). The CDR3 loop is CASNTGTRYYNEQFF.

Frequency places this clonotype as medium-sized. The rearrangement links TRBV4-1 to TRBJ2-5. There are 14 residues in the CDR3. Germline V gene data show CDR1 as MGHRA and CDR2 as YSYEKL. The CDR3 here is CASSPLLLQETQYF.

Measured by frequency, this clonotype is medium-sized (0.01 to 0.1%). The CDR3 loop is CSAPFYVGNTEAFF. J is TRBJ1-1 and V is TRBV20-1; the TCRdb D gene call, TRBD1, has no DNA to confirm it. The CDR3 loop spans 14 amino acids. CDR1 and CDR2 (germline): DFQATT, SNEGSKA (reference sequence).

This rearrangement joins TRBV3-1 to TRBJ2-7; TCRdb names TRBD2, which stays unverified in the absence of DNA. Per germline, CDR1 LGHDT and CDR2 YNNKEL (reference sequence). The CDR3 covers 17 residues. The CDR3 sequence: CASSHGLAGARSYEQYF.

V is TRBV6-5 and J is TRBJ2-1; TCRdb reports TRBD2, a call that lacks DNA to check it against. CDR1 MNHEY and CDR2 SVGAGI come from the germline V gene. CDR3 length: 15 amino acids. The CDR3 here is CASSYSGLAGEVQFF.

The V call is TRBV27, the J call TRBJ1-5; as DNA is missing, the TRBD1 call by TCRdb cannot be tested. The CDR3 covers 14 residues. Germline CDR1 reads MNHEY; CDR2 reads SMNVEV (reference sequence). The CDR3 here is CASSLSGGGQPQHF.

This chain's CDR3 is CSVEGGFWGSGKTLGEQFF. The V gene is TRBV29-1, the J gene TRBJ2-1; TCRdb indicates TRBD2, and absent DNA this call remains unverified. This CDR3 is 19 amino acids long. CDR1 SQVTM and CDR2 ANQGSEA come from the germline V gene.